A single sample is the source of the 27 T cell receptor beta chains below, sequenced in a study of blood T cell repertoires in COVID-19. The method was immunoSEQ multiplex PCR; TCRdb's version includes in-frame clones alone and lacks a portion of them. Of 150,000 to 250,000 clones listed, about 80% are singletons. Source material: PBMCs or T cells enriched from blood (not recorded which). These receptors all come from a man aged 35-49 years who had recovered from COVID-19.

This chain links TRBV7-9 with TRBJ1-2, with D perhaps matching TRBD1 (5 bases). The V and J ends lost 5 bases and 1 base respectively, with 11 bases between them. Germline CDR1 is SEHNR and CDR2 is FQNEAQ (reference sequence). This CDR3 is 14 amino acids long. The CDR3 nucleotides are TGTGCCAGCAGCCTTGGAGACAGTAACTATGGCTACACCTTC. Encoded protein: CASSLGDSNYGYTF.

The CDR3 protein is CAISRMAGATGELFF. CDR3 in DNA: TGTGCCATCAGCCGGATGGCGGGGGCAACCGGGGAGCTGTTTTTT. The rearrangement links TRBV10-3 to TRBJ2-2; possible D gene TRBD2, 7 bases. V was pared by 6 bases and J by 5 bases, with 16 bases between. Germline V gene data show CDR1 as ENHRY and CDR2 as SYGVKD. The CDR3 loop spans 15 amino acids.

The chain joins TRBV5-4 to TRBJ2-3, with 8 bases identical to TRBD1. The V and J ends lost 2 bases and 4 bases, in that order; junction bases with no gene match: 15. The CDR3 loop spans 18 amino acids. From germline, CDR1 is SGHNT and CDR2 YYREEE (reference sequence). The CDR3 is CASSLRQGRIRAADTQYF. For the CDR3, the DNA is TGTGCCAGCAGCTTACGACAGGGGAGGATACGTGCAGCAGATACGCAGTATTTT.

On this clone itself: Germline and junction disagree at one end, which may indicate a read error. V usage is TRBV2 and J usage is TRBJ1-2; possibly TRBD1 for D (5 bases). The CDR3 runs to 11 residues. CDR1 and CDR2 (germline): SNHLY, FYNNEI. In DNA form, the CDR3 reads TGTGCCAGCAGCCGGGGGACGTCTGTCTCGTTC. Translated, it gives CASSRGTSVSF. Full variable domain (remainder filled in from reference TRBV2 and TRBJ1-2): EPEVTQTPSHQVTQMGQEVILRCVPISNHLYFYWYRQILGQKVEFLVSFYNNEISEKSEIFDDQFSVERPDGSNFTLKIRSTKLEDSAMYFCASSRGTSVSFGSGTRLTVV.

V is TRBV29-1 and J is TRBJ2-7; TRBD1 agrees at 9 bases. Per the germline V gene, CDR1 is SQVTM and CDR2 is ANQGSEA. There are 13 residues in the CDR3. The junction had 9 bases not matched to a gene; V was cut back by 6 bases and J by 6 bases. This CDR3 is CSVLRDRAGEQYF. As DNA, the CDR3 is TGCAGCGTCCTCCGGGACAGGGCGGGCGAGCAGTACTTC.

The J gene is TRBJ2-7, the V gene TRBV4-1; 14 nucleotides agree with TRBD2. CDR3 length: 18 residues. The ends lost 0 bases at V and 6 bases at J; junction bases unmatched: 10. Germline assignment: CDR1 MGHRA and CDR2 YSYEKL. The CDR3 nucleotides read TGCGCCAGCAGCCAAGATGGACTAGCGGGGGGAATGAGTGGCGAGCAGTACTTC. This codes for CASSQDGLAGGMSGEQYF.

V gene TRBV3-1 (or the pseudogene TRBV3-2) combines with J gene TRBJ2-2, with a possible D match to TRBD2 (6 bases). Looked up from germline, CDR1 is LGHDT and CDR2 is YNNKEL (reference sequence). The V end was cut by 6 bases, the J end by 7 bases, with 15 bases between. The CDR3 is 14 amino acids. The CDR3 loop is CASSSGTLGGELFF. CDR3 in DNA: TGTGCCAGCAGTTCCGGGACTTTAGGCGGGGAGCTGTTTTTT.

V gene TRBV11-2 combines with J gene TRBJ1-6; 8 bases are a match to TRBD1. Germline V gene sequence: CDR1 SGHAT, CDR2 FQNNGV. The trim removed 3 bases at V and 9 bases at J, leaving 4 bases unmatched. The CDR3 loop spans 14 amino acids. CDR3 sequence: CASSLDRVRSPLHF. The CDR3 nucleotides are TGTGCCAGCAGCTTGGACAGGGTTCGTTCACCCCTCCACTTT.

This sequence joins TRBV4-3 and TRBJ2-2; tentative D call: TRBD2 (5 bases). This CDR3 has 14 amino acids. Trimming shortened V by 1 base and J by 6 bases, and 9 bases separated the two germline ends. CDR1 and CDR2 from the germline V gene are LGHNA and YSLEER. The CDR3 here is CASSQVPLAGELFF. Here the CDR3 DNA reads TGCGCCAGCAGCCAAGTCCCACTAGCCGGGGAGCTGTTTTTT.

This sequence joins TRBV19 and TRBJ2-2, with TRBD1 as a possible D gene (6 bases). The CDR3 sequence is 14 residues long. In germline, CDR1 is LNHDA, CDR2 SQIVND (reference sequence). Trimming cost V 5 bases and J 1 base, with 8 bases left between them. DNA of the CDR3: TGTGCCAGTAGTCACAGGGAGAACACCGGGGAGCTGTTTTTT. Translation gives CASSHRENTGELFF.

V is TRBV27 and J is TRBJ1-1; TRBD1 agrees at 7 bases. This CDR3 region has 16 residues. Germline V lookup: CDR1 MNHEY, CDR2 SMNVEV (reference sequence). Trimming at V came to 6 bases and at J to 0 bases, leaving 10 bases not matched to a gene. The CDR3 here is CASRPWDRTMNTEAFF. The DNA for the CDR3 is TGTGCCAGCAGACCCTGGGACAGAACCATGAACACTGAAGCTTTCTTT.

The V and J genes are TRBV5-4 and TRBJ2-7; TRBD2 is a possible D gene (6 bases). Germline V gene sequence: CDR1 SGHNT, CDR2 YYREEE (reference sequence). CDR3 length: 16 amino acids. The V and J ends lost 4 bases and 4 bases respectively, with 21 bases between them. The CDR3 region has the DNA TGTGCCAGCAGCCCTGGTGAGACTAGGCTGTCGTACGAGCAGTACTTC. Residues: CASSPGETRLSYEQYF.

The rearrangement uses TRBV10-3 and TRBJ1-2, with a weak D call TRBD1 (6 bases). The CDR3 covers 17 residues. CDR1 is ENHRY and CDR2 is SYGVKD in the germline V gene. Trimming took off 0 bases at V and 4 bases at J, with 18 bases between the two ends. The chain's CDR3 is CAISESSGLGHRYGYTF. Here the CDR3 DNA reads TGTGCCATCAGTGAGTCCTCAGGTTTGGGACACCGCTATGGCTACACCTTC.

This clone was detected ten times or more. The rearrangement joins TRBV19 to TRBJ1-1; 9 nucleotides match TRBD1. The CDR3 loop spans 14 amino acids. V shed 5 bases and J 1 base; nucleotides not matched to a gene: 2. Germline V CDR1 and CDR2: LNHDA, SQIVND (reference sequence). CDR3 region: CASSPGQGNTEAFF. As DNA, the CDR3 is TGTGCCAGTAGTCCGGGACAGGGGAACACTGAAGCTTTCTTT. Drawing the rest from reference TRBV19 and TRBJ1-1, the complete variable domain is DGGITQSPKYLFRKEGQNVTLSCEQNLNHDAMYWYRQDPGQGLRLIYYSQIVNDFQKGDIAEGYSVSREKKESFPLTVTSAQKNPTAFYLCASSPGQGNTEAFFGQGTRLTVV.

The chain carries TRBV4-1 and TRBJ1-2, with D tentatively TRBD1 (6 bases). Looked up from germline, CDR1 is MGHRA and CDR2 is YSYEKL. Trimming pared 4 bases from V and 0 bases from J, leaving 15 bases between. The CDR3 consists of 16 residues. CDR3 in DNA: TGCGCCAGCAGCCGCCTGGGGGCCGATGCTAACTATGGCTACACCTTC. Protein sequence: CASSRLGADANYGYTF.

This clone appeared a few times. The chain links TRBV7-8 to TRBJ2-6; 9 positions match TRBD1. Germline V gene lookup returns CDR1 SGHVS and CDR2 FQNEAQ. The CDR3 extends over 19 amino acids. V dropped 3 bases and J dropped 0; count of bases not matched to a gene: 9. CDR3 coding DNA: TGTGCCAGCAGCTTCAACCGGGACAGGGCTACCTCTGGGGCCAACGTCCTGACTTTC. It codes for CASSFNRDRATSGANVLTF.

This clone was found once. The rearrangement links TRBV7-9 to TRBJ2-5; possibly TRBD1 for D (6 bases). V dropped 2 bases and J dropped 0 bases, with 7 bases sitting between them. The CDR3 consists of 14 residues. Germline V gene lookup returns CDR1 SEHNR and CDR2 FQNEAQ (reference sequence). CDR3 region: CASSLTGYQETQYF. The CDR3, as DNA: TGTGCCAGCAGCTTAACAGGGTACCAAGAGACCCAGTACTTC.

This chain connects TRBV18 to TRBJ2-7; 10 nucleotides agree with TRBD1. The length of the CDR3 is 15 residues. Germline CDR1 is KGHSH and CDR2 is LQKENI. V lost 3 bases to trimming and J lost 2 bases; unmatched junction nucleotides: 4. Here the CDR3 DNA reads TGTGCCAGCTCACCCGGGACAGGGGCCACCTACGAGCAGTACTTC. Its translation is CASSPGTGATYEQYF.

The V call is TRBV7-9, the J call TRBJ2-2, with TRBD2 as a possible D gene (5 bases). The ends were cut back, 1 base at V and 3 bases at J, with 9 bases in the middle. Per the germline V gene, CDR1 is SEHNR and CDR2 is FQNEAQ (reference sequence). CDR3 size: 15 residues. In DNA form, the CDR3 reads TGTGCCAGCAGCTTAGGAGGGTCCTACACCGGGGAGCTGTTTTTT. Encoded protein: CASSLGGSYTGELFF.

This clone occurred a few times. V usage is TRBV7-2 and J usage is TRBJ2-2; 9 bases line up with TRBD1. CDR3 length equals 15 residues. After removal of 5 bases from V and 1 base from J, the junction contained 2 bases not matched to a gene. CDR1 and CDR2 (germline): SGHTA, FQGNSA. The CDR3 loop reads CASSPGQGNTGELFF. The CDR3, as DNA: TGTGCCAGCAGCCCGGGACAGGGGAACACCGGGGAGCTGTTTTTT.

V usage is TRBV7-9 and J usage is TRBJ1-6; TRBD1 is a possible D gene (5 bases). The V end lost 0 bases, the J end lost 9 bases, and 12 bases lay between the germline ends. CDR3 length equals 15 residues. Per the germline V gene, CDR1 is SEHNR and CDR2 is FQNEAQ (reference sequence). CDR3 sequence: CASSLARGGFSPLHF. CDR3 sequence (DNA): TGTGCCAGCAGCTTAGCGCGCGGGGGATTTTCACCCCTCCACTTT.

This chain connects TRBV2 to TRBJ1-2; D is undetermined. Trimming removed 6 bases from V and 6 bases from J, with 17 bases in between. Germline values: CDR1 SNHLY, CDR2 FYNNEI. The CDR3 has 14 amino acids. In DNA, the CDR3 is TGTGCCAGCAGCCTTCGTGATGCGGGGAATGGCTACACCTTC. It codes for CASSLRDAGNGYTF.

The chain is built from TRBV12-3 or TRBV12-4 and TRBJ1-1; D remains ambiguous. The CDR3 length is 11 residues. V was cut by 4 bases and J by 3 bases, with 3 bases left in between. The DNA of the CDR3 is TGTGCCAGCAGTTCTTACACTGAAGCTTTCTTT. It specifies CASSSYTEAFF.

The CDR3 is CASSPLDRVVTEAFF. CDR3 sequence (DNA): TGTGCCAGCAGCCCACTGGACAGGGTGGTCACTGAAGCTTTCTTT. The genes are TRBV5-6 and TRBJ1-1, with 8 positions matching TRBD1. The CDR3 sequence is 15 residues long. The V segment lost 4 bases and the J segment 4 bases; nucleotides outside the gene matches: 9. Germline CDR1 reads SGHDT; CDR2 reads YYEEEE.

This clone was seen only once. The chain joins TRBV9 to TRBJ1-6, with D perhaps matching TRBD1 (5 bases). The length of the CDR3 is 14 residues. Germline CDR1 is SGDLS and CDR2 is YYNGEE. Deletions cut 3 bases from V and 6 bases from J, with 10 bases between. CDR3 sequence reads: CASSESGSNSPLHF. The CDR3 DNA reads TGTGCCAGCAGCGAGTCAGGGTCTAATTCACCCCTCCACTTT.

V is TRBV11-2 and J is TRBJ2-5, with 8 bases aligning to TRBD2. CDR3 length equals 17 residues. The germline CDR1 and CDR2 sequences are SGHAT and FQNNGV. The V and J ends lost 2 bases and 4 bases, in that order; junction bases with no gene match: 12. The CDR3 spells CASSLNFYGGARETQYF. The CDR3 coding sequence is TGTGCCAGCAGCTTAAATTTTTACGGGGGGGCCAGAGAGACCCAGTACTTC.

CDR3: CASSLAGQTNTGELFF. The CDR3 bases are TGCGCCAGCAGCTTGGCAGGGCAAACGAACACCGGGGAGCTGTTTTTT. The chain is built from TRBV5-1 and TRBJ2-2; TRBD1 is a possible D gene (5 bases). V lost 0 bases and J 0 bases, leaving 9 bases between the germline ends. Per the germline V gene, CDR1 is SGHRS and CDR2 is YFSETQ. There are 16 residues in the CDR3.